This T cell receptor (beta chain) derives from a study of Ad26.COV2.S vaccination and SARS-CoV-2 variants. Study-wide background: Each vaccinee took Ad26.COV2.S intramuscularly, once or twice 56 days apart.

Stated treatment: roughly 20 received Ad26.COV2.S at low or high dose, single or two shots; 5 received placebo; per-sample allocation not given. Samples were taken on day 63 after the first vaccine or placebo injection. CDR3 size: 14 residues. CDR1 and CDR2 (germline): SGHDT, YYEEEE. With V trimmed by 3 bases and J by 2 bases, 4 bases remained unmatched. Repertoires were generated with immunoSEQ multiplex PCR, while TCRdb's copy carries only in-frame clones and drops some. The repertoire includes some 520,000 clones, around 90% of them detected once, and roughly 13% sits in the top ten. The receptor was isolated from a person aged 18-60 years who received the Ad26.COV2.S COVID-19 vaccine or a placebo. The chain has TRBV5-6 and TRBJ2-7; TRBD1 aligns across 8 bases. The sequenced sample was peripheral blood, obtained in a trial of Ad26.COV2.S vaccine versus placebo. CDR3 coding DNA: TGTGCCAGCAGCTCCGGGACAGGAACCTACGAGCAGTACTTC. Amino acids: CASSSGTGTYEQYF.